This T cell receptor (beta chain) was identified during a study of response to subunit inactivated influenza vaccine. V lost 7 bases, J lost 5 bases, and 6 bases lay in between. The CDR3 length is 11 residues. Using its own MiXCR run on the RT-PCR reads, TCRdb lists one record per CDR3 protein. Of under 200,000 distinct CDR3 sequences listed, over 9.5% were seen once; the top ten hold approximately 30%. These data were also filed under a second study, of T cells expressing NK-cell markers. That paper adds: Template switching by 5'RACE with UMIs generated the TCR beta cDNA. Seven of the eight sequenced donors were HCMV-seropositive; one was seronegative. A range of roughly 1.0-8% of CD8+ T cells consisted of dominant NKG2C+ clonotypes in 5 to 7 donors. The CD3+CD56-NKG2C+ fraction was also led by these clonotypes in a handful of donors. It is unclear if expanded NKG2C-expressing clones target HCMV antigens.

The V call is TRBV12-3 or TRBV12-4, the J call TRBJ2-1, with D hard to call. The receptor was derived from a man over 45 who received an inactivated influenza vaccine. The material sequenced was CD8+ T cells sorted from PBMCs, taken roughly 13 days after vaccination. The CDR3, as DNA: TGTGCCAGCAAAAGTCACAATGAGCAGTTCTTC. Amino acids: CASKSHNEQFF.